This TCR beta chain was sequenced during a study of blood T cell repertoires in COVID-19. Libraries were prepared by immunoSEQ multiplex PCR; TCRdb keeps only in-frame clonotypes and omits some of them. The profile covers approximately 210,000 clones, with approximately 90% appearing a single time and 4% to 6% taken by the ten largest. Trimming took off 0 bases at V and 6 bases at J, with 15 bases between the two ends. The CDR3 loop spans 16 amino acids. Germline assignment: CDR1 LGHDT and CDR2 YNNKEL (reference sequence). The clonotype comes from a woman aged 40 to 50 with acute or convalescent COVID-19. The sequenced sample was peripheral blood. The chain links TRBV3-1 (or the pseudogene TRBV3-2) to TRBJ1-5; D is perhaps TRBD1 (6 bases). This CDR3 is CASSQERPGVAQPQHF. The CDR3 DNA sequence: TGTGCCAGCAGCCAAGAAAGACCAGGGGTGGCTCAGCCCCAGCATTTT.